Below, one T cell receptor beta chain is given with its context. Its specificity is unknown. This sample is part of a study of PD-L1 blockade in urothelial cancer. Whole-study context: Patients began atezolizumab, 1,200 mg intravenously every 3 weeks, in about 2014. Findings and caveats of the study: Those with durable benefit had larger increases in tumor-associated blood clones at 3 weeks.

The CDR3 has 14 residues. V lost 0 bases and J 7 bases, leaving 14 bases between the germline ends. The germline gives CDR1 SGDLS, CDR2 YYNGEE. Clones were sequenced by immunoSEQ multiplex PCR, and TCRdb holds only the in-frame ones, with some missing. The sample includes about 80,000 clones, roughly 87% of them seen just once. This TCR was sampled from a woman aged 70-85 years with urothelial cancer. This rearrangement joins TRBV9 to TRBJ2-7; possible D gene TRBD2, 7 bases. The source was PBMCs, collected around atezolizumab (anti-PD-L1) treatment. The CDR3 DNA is TGTGCCAGCAGCGTAGCTGGGGGGGCGGGGGAGCAGTACTTC. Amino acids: CASSVAGGAGEQYF. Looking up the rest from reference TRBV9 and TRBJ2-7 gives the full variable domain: DSGVTQTPKHLITATGQRVTLRCSPRSGDLSVYWYQQSLDQGLQFLIQYYNGEERAKGNILERFSAQQFPDLHSELNLSSLELGDSALYFCASSVAGGAGEQYFGPGTRLTVT.